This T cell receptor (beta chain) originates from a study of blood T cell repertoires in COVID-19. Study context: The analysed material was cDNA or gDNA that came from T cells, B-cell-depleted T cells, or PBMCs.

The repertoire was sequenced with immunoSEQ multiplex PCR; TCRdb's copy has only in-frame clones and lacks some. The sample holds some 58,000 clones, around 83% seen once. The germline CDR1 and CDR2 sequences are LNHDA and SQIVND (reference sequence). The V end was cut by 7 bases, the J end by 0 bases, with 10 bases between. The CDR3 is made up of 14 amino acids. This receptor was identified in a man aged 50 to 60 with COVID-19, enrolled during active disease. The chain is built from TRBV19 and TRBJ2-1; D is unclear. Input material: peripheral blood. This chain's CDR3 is CASTEASSYNEQFF. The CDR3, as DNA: TGTGCCAGTACCGAGGCGAGCTCCTACAATGAGCAGTTCTTC.